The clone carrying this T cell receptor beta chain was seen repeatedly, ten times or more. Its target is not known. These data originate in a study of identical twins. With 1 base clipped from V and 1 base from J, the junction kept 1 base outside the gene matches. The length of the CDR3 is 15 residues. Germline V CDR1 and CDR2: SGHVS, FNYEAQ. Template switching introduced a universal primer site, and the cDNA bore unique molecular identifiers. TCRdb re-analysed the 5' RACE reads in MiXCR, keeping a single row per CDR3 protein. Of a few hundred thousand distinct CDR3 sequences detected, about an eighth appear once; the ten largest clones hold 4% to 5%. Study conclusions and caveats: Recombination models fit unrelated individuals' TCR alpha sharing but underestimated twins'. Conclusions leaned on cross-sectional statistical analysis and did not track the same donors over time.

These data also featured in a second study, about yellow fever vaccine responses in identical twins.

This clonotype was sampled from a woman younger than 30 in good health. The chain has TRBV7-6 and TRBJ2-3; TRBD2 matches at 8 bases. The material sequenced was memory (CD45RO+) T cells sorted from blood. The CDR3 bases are TGTGCCAGCAGCTTAGTAGCGGGGCGCACAGATACGCAGTATTTT. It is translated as CASSLVAGRTDTQYF.